These T cell receptor beta chains were read from a single sample in a study of T-cell memory formation after mild COVID-19. A single record per CDR3 protein comes from TCRdb applying MiXCR to the 5' RACE reads. Here the sample spans hundreds of thousands of distinct CDR3 sequences, less than 20% being singletons. The sequenced sample was PBMCs or a T cell subset sorted from them (not recorded which). These receptors originate from a man younger than 35 who had mild COVID-19 (a few samples of this study predate the infection). Cell type and time point are not known. The CDR3 runs from the conserved cysteine through the conserved F or W. A D gene is named only where the DNA matches it firmly. Clone size appears in some rows only: once, few, many, or a class for an expanded clone.

V	size	J	D	CDR3	DNA
TRBV5-1	few	TRBJ1-4	NA	CASSLTDATNEKLFF	TGCGCCAGCAGCCTTACAGATGCAACTAATGAAAAACTGTTTTTT
TRBV15	few	TRBJ1-4	NA	CATSRGLGEKLFF	TGTGCCACCAGCAGGGGCTTAGGGGAAAAACTGTTTTTT
TRBV5-8	few	TRBJ1-1	NA	CASSLDRRNTEAFF	TGTGCCAGCAGCTTGGACAGACGGAACACTGAAGCTTTCTTT
TRBV6-2/TRBV6-3	NA	TRBJ1-1	NA	CASSSVGNTEAFF	TGTGCCAGCAGTTCGGTCGGGAACACTGAAGCTTTCTTT
TRBV7-2	many	TRBJ1-1	TRBD1	CASSSTGAFF	TGTGCCAGCAGCTCGACAGGGGCATTCTTT
TRBV5-1	NA	TRBJ2-3	NA	CASGWVLSTDTQYF	TGCGCCAGCGGCTGGGTACTTAGCACAGATACGCAGTATTTT
TRBV7-9	many	TRBJ2-3	NA	CASSFITSTDTQYF	TGTGCCAGCAGCTTCATAACTAGCACAGATACGCAGTATTTT
TRBV5-1	NA	TRBJ2-5	TRBD2	CASSLGGTREETQYF	TGCGCCAGCAGCTTGGGGGGGACTAGAGAAGAGACCCAGTACTTC
TRBV6-2/TRBV6-3	NA	TRBJ2-3	NA	CASSQQGTSTDTQYF	TGTGCCAGCAGCCAACAGGGAACTAGCACAGATACGCAGTATTTT
TRBV11-2	NA	TRBJ1-2	NA	CASSLEFRGYTF	TGTGCCAGCAGCTTAGAATTCCGCGGCTACACCTTC
TRBV23-1	NA	TRBJ1-5	NA	CASSPHHQPQHF	TGCGCCAGCAGCCCTCACCATCAGCCCCAGCATTTT
TRBV29-1	few	TRBJ1-3	NA	CSVGAYSGNTIYF	TGCAGCGTTGGTGCCTACTCTGGAAACACCATATATTTT
TRBV12-3/TRBV12-4	few	TRBJ1-6	NA	CASRLQGGSPLHF	TGTGCCAGCAGACTACAGGGAGGTTCACCCCTCCACTTT
TRBV11-3	NA	TRBJ2-1	NA	CASSLDSDYNEQFF	TGTGCCAGCAGCTTAGACAGCGACTACAATGAGCAGTTCTTC
TRBV20-1	NA	TRBJ1-2	TRBD1	CSARTPTPGQAIYGYTF	TGCAGTGCTAGGACCCCAACCCCGGGACAGGCCATCTATGGCTACACCTTC
TRBV4-2	NA	TRBJ2-7	NA	CASSQEELAGFYEQYF	TGTGCCAGCAGCCAAGAGGAATTAGCAGGGTTCTACGAGCAGTACTTC
TRBV9	NA	TRBJ1-2	NA	CASSVGEYGYTF	TGTGCCAGCAGCGTAGGGGAATATGGCTACACCTTC
TRBV6-5	NA	TRBJ2-1	NA	CASRKLRPGSYNEQFF	TGTGCCAGCAGAAAGCTTCGACCAGGCTCCTACAATGAGCAGTTCTTC
TRBV12-3/TRBV12-4	few	TRBJ1-1	NA	CASNRQKNTEAFF	TGTGCCAGCAACAGACAAAAGAACACTGAAGCTTTCTTT
TRBV2	NA	TRBJ1-1	TRBD1	CASRLEGARTEAFF	TGTGCCAGCAGACTCGAGGGGGCCCGGACTGAAGCTTTCTTT
TRBV11-2	few	TRBJ1-2	TRBD1	CASTNRTGSVYGYTF	TGTGCCAGCACCAACCGGACAGGGAGCGTTTATGGCTACACCTTC
TRBV5-1	NA	TRBJ2-3	NA	CASSGWRATDTQYF	TGCGCCAGCAGCGGATGGAGGGCGACAGATACGCAGTATTTT
TRBV5-4	NA	TRBJ1-6	NA	CASSNTGEYNSPLHF	TGTGCCAGCAGCAACACAGGAGAATATAATTCACCCCTCCACTTT
TRBV12-3/TRBV12-4	few	TRBJ1-2	NA	CASSRDGYGYTF	TGTGCCAGCAGTCGGGACGGCTATGGCTACACCTTC
TRBV12-3/TRBV12-4	NA	TRBJ2-5	TRBD1	CASRGQGAETQYF	TGTGCCAGCAGAGGACAGGGGGCAGAGACCCAGTACTTC
TRBV23-1	NA	TRBJ1-6	TRBD1	CASSNGDRPSPLHF	TGCGCCAGCAGTAATGGGGACAGGCCCTCACCCCTCCACTTT
TRBV7-3	many	TRBJ2-3	TRBD1	CASSLLVTGLSDTQYF	TGTGCCAGCAGCTTACTGGTGACAGGGCTTTCAGATACGCAGTATTTT
TRBV5-6	once	TRBJ1-1	NA	CASSRVDEAFF	TGTGCCAGCAGTAGGGTGGATGAAGCTTTCTTT
TRBV10-1	few	TRBJ2-5	TRBD1	CASILDREKKTQYF	TGCGCCAGCATCCTCGACAGGGAAAAAAAGACCCAGTACTTC
TRBV6-5	few	TRBJ2-3	NA	CASIDDRFRGTQYF	TGTGCCAGCATCGACGACAGGTTCAGGGGTACGCAGTATTTT
TRBV14	few	TRBJ2-1	NA	CASSRRTDAYNEQFF	TGTGCCAGCAGCCGCAGGACGGACGCCTACAATGAGCAGTTCTTC
TRBV12-3/TRBV12-4	NA	TRBJ2-5	TRBD1	CASRPTGVETQYF	TGTGCCAGCAGACCGACAGGGGTGGAGACCCAGTACTTC
TRBV13	NA	TRBJ1-5	NA	CASSRGGRGQNQPQHF	TGTGCCAGCAGCCGCGGGGGCAGGGGACAAAATCAGCCCCAGCATTTT
TRBV5-5	NA	TRBJ2-3	NA	CASSPDGQRTDTQYF	TGTGCCAGCAGCCCGGACGGGCAACGCACAGATACGCAGTATTTT
TRBV14	many	TRBJ1-2	TRBD1	CASSQGLGRGPNYGYTF	TGTGCCAGCAGCCAAGGCCTAGGCAGGGGGCCCAACTATGGCTACACCTTC
TRBV12-3/TRBV12-4	few	TRBJ1-1	TRBD1	CASSTGTGVTAFF	TGTGCCAGCAGTACCGGGACAGGGGTTACGGCTTTCTTT
TRBV20-1	NA	TRBJ2-2	TRBD1	CSATGTGYNTGELFF	TGCAGTGCTACCGGGACAGGCTATAACACCGGGGAGCTGTTTTTT
TRBV30	few	TRBJ1-5	NA	CAWSEGGSHNQPQHF	TGTGCCTGGAGTGAGGGGGGAAGTCACAATCAGCCCCAGCATTTT
TRBV6-5	NA	TRBJ1-2	NA	CASSYSLLQIYGYTF	TGTGCCAGCAGTTACTCGCTTTTACAGATCTATGGCTACACCTTC
TRBV5-4	NA	TRBJ2-1	TRBD2	CASSLDARGASNEQFF	TGTGCCAGCAGCTTGGATGCGCGGGGGGCCTCCAATGAGCAGTTCTTC
TRBV5-5	few	TRBJ1-2	NA	CASSLEWSEGYGYTF	TGTGCCAGCAGCTTGGAATGGTCAGAGGGCTATGGCTACACCTTC